The 22 T cell receptor beta chains below were found in one sample sequenced in a study of read filtering for tumor transcriptome and immune sequencing (dated by TCRdb to about 2020). The sequencing machine was an Illumina HiSeq 4000. The Immunoverse kit was used to build TCR libraries from around 420 ng RNA, with molecular barcoded adaptors covering alpha/delta and beta/gamma chains. TCRdb reanalyzed the raw reads on its own, using fastp at Q25 for trimming and MiXCR for clone calling, and kept in-frame beta chains. Each record represents a unique CDR3 protein, reported with the most common genes and DNA among its rows. This sample holds tens of thousands of distinct CDR3 sequences; roughly 18% were observed only once. The ten largest clonotypes hold 16% of the sample. Sequencing input: a population of CD138-negative cells sorted from bone marrow. Explained via the paper, the cell subset or site label denotes: bone marrow mononuclear cells depleted of CD138+ plasma/myeloma cells by negative magnetic selection. The receptors shown here come from a donor over 35 with multiple myeloma.

This clonotype came up many times. The gene calls are TRBV29-1 and TRBJ2-2, with D possibly TRBD2 on 7 matching bases. CDR1 and CDR2 (germline): SQVTM, ANQGSEA. There are 14 residues in the CDR3. The V end was cut by 5 bases, the J end by 3 bases, with 13 bases between. The CDR3, as DNA: TGCAGCGTTAGGGCGGGGGCCGACACCGGGGAGCTGTTTTTT. It is translated as CSVRAGADTGELFF.

This clonotype has ten or more counts. The CDR3 sequence is CASSPSAVQAGTTDTQYF. CDR3 DNA sequence: TGTGCCAGCAGCCCCAGTGCGGTTCAAGCGGGTACAACAGATACGCAGTATTTT. The chain couples TRBV7-9 to TRBJ2-3, with D possibly being TRBD2 (6 bases). CDR1 SEHNR and CDR2 FQNEAQ come from the germline V gene (reference sequence). V shed 5 bases and J shed 3 bases, with 24 bases lying between them. The CDR3 consists of 18 residues. The variable domain in full, completed from reference TRBV7-9 and TRBJ2-3, reads DTGVSQNPRHKITKRGQNVTFRCDPISEHNRLYWYRQTLGQGPEFLTYFQNEAQLEKSRLLSDRFSAERPKGSFSTLEIQRTEQGDSAMYLCASSPSAVQAGTTDTQYFGPGTRLTVL.

This clonotype was counted many times. This chain joins TRBV6-6 and TRBJ2-1; D uncertain. V was clipped by 7 bases and J by 4 bases, with 17 bases between them. Germline assignment: CDR1 MNHNY and CDR2 SVGAGI (reference sequence). The CDR3 consists of 15 residues. The CDR3: CASMETLWPYNEQFF. The CDR3 DNA follows: TGTGCCAGCATGGAGACTCTCTGGCCTTACAATGAGCAGTTCTTC.

This clonotype was recorded at least ten times. The J gene is TRBJ2-7, the V gene TRBV4-1; 7 bases align to TRBD1. The CDR3 is 15 amino acids. Germline V lookup: CDR1 MGHRA, CDR2 YSYEKL. Trimming removed 2 bases from V and 3 bases from J; junction bases left unmatched: 7. The DNA of the CDR3 is TGCGCCAGCAGCCAACCCGGGACAGTGGACTACGAGCAGTACTTC. Protein product: CASSQPGTVDYEQYF.

This clonotype was recorded many times. The genes are TRBV6-5 and TRBJ1-4; D remains unclear. With 5 bases removed from V and 8 bases from J, the gap between germline ends came to 9 bases. Germline V gene lookup returns CDR1 MNHEY and CDR2 SVGAGI. CDR3 size: 12 residues. CDR3 in amino acids: CASSNSREKLFF. CDR3 DNA sequence: TGTGCCAGCAGTAATTCTAGGGAAAAACTGTTTTTT.

Within the sample, this clonotype is medium-sized. The rearrangement joins TRBV10-3 to TRBJ2-1, with D maybe TRBD1 (6 bases). The germline V and J ends were trimmed by 3 bases and 8 bases, with 14 bases remaining between them. This CDR3 spans 14 amino acids. Germline V gives CDR1 ENHRY, CDR2 SYGVKD. This CDR3 is CAISDLGAGDEQFF. CDR3 in DNA: TGTGCCATCAGTGACCTGGGGGCAGGCGATGAGCAGTTCTTC.

In its sample, this clonotype was seen many times. The V gene is TRBV20-1, the J gene TRBJ2-4; D is unresolved. Trimming cost V 3 bases and J 7 bases, with 4 bases left between them. This CDR3 has 10 residues. Germline CDR1 and CDR2: DFQATT and SNEGSKA (reference sequence). This CDR3 reads CSASSNIQYF. The CDR3 DNA reads as TGCAGTGCTAGTTCTAACATTCAGTACTTC.

The sample holds many counts of this clonotype. Sequence at one end of the junction differs from germline and may be a read error. The chain has TRBV24-1 and TRBJ2-2; D not resolved. The CDR3 sequence is 12 residues long. Germline loops: CDR1 KGHDR, CDR2 SFDVKD. Written as DNA, the CDR3 is TGTGCCGCCAGTGAGAACACCGGGGAGCTGTTTTTT. Encoded protein: CAASENTGELFF.

This clonotype was seen many times. The chain couples TRBV6-1 to TRBJ2-1; 10 bases are a match to TRBD2. V trimming: 5 bases; J trimming: 5 bases; junction bases outside the gene matches: 12. This CDR3 region has 17 residues. CDR1 is MNHNS, CDR2 SASEGT, per germline. The CDR3 nucleotides read TGTGCCAGCAGTAATCCAATCCTAGCGGGAGTCAACAATGAGCAGTTCTTC. This encodes CASSNPILAGVNNEQFF.

This clonotype was counted many times. The CDR3 nucleotides read TGTGCCGCCAGGGGTAGCGGGAGGTTGAGAGATACGCAGTATTTT. This codes for CAARGSGRLRDTQYF. The chain recombines TRBV6-5 with TRBJ2-3; 10 bases fit TRBD2. Germline V CDR1 and CDR2: MNHEY, SVGAGI. This CDR3 is built from 15 residues. Trimming took 11 bases from V and 5 from J; bases not matched to a gene: 13.

This clonotype was recorded at least ten times. V usage is TRBV20-1 and J usage is TRBJ2-5; 7 bases align to TRBD1. Germline values: CDR1 DFQATT, CDR2 SNEGSKA (reference sequence). Trimming cost V 5 bases and J 2 bases; bases outside gene matches: 8. The CDR3 is 14 amino acids. This chain's CDR3 is CSAESMTGQETQYF. In DNA form, the CDR3 reads TGCAGTGCTGAAAGCATGACAGGGCAAGAGACCCAGTACTTC.

In its sample, this clonotype was seen a few times. The chain carries TRBV11-3 and TRBJ2-7, with D unclear. The CDR3 runs 13 residues. V lost 4 bases to trimming and J lost 5 bases, with 12 bases between them. In germline, CDR1 is SGHNT, CDR2 YENEEA. The CDR3 DNA reads TGTGCCAGCAGCTCAACGGTTTACCACGAGCAGTACTTC. It yields the protein CASSSTVYHEQYF.

J is TRBJ2-7 and V is TRBV3-1, with 9 bases lining up with TRBD2. This CDR3 region has 15 residues. Germline-derived CDR1 and CDR2 are LGHDT and YNNKEL (reference sequence). V shed 4 bases, J shed 2 bases, and the junction held 6 bases outside the gene matches. CDR3 DNA sequence: TGTGCCAGCAGCCTGACCCTAGCGGGGCCCTACGAGCAGTACTTC. Translated: CASSLTLAGPYEQYF.

With respect to this clonotype: A much larger clonotype is one base distant, so this may be a read error. The rearrangement joins TRBV11-1 to TRBJ1-1; D is possibly TRBD1 (5 bases). Germline CDR1 SGHAT, CDR2 FQDESV (reference sequence). The CDR3 loop spans 17 amino acids. V was shortened by 4 bases and J by 4 bases, with 22 bases between the two germline ends. CDR3 protein: CASSSPGIGHVSTEAFF. In DNA form, the CDR3 reads TGTGCCAGCAGCTCTCCTGGGATTGGACACGTGAGCACTGAAGCTTTCTTT.

Worth noting for this clonotype: This may come from a read error, since a much larger clone is one base off. The CDR3 does not close with the conserved phenylalanine or tryptophan, likely indicating a read error. The rearrangement uses TRBV5-1 and TRBJ1-1, with D perhaps TRBD1 (5 bases). V gave up 4 bases and J gave up 1 base, with 14 bases separating them. The CDR3 has 15 residues. In germline, CDR1 is SGHRS, CDR2 YFSETQ. CDR3 DNA sequence: TGCGCCAGCAGCCGCCAGGGTCCGGCGAACACTGAAGCTTTCTTA. Encoded protein: CASSRQGPANTEAFL.

This clonotype was observed at least ten times. This rearrangement joins TRBV7-9 to TRBJ2-4; D is unclear. Trimming took off 2 bases at V and 3 bases at J, with 8 bases between the two ends. The CDR3 totals 14 residues. Germline CDR1 reads SEHNR; CDR2 reads FQNEAQ (reference sequence). The CDR3: CASSLNWGKNIQYF. The CDR3 bases are TGTGCCAGCAGCTTAAATTGGGGCAAAAACATTCAGTACTTC.

This clonotype was counted many times. The rearrangement uses TRBV29-1 and TRBJ2-1; D is ambiguous. V was trimmed by 3 bases and J by 4 bases, leaving 16 bases between them. The CDR3 contains 15 residues. In germline, CDR1 is SQVTM, CDR2 ANQGSEA. CDR3 nucleotide sequence: TGCAGCGTTGATAGGGATTCAGGACGATACAATGAGCAGTTCTTC. It yields the protein CSVDRDSGRYNEQFF.

This clonotype was observed many times. The CDR3 coding sequence is TGTGCCAGCAGCCTAGGACAGGGGGGTGGCAATCAGCCCCAGCATTTT. This translates into CASSLGQGGGNQPQHF. The chain joins TRBV6-6 to TRBJ1-5, with TRBD1 identical over 10 bases. The germline CDR1 and CDR2 sequences are MNHNY and SVGAGI (reference sequence). This CDR3 comprises 16 residues. The V segment lost 6 bases and the J segment 2 bases; nucleotides outside the gene matches: 7.

Comments on this clonotype: A read error may account for a junction end that differs from germline. The V and J genes are TRBV29-1 and TRBJ2-1; D gene ambiguous. The germline gives CDR1 SQVTM, CDR2 ANQGSEA. The length of the CDR3 is 15 residues. CDR3 nucleotide sequence: TGCAGCGTTGAAGGGTCTCCCAGCTCCTACAATGAGCAGCTCTTC. Protein: CSVEGSPSSYNEQLF.

This clonotype occurred many times. The CDR3 loop reads CASSQSVLNQPQHF. The DNA for the CDR3 is TGCGCCAGCAGCCAGAGTGTATTAAATCAGCCCCAGCATTTT. The chain couples TRBV4-1 to TRBJ1-5; D call uncertain. The CDR3 is 14 residues long. The V end lost 3 bases, the J end lost 4 bases, and 10 bases lay between the germline ends. Germline assignment: CDR1 MGHRA and CDR2 YSYEKL.

In this sample, this clonotype turned up many times. This CDR3 is missing its conserved last phenylalanine or tryptophan, likely due to a read error. No DNA is shown, since the ends of the CDR3 on it are uncertain; the CDR3 is the one TCRdb lists. The J gene is TRBJ2-5, the V gene TRBV21-1; the tabulated D call, TRBD2, remains unverified against the DNA. TRBV21-1 is a recognized pseudogene. The CDR3 totals 17 residues, both ends included. This CDR3 reads CATPDRQTSGAWETQYL.

This clonotype was seen many times. The chain is built from TRBV3-1 and TRBJ2-3, with a weak D call TRBD1 (6 bases). This CDR3 is 13 amino acids long. V lost 7 bases and J lost 5, with 13 bases in between. Germline values: CDR1 LGHDT, CDR2 YNNKEL (reference sequence). CDR3 region: CASTGTSRDTQYF. CDR3 in DNA: TGTGCCAGCACCGGGACATCTCGAGATACGCAGTATTTT.